This T cell receptor beta chain was captured by sequencing in a study of somatic mutations in cytotoxic T cells in rheumatoid arthritis. Study summary: In some cases, T-cell populations stained with V beta antibodies were flow-sorted at nearly 100% purity, and these included V beta1+ cells sequenced for TCRB.

The V and J ends lost 1 base and 3 bases, in that order; junction bases with no gene match: 8. The CDR3 covers 16 residues. Germline lookup yields CDR1 SGHRS and CDR2 YFSETQ. Each population, CD4+ and CD8+ cells, was isolated by positive magnetic bead selection and checked for purity by flow cytometry. The data were produced by immunoSEQ multiplex PCR, yet TCRdb's version contains in-frame clones alone and is incomplete. The sample has about 26,000 clones; around 80% are singletons. Input material: CD8+ T cells sorted from blood. This receptor was taken from a man aged 45-60 years in good health. The V and J genes are TRBV5-1 and TRBJ2-3, with TRBD1 matching over 7 bases. The CDR3 sequence is CASSLWWDRRTDTQYF. CDR3 coding DNA: TGCGCCAGCAGCTTGTGGTGGGACAGAAGGACAGATACGCAGTATTTT.